This TCR beta chain was found in a study of post-analysis software for immune sequencing data. Study-level background: The disease courses spanned relapsing-remitting, secondary progressive and progressive-relapsing forms of multiple sclerosis. Findings of the study overall: Normalized Chao1 diversity was significantly lower in multiple sclerosis patients than in controls. In patients, TRBV5-6, TRBV5-1 and TRBV20-1 belonged to roughly 5 TRBV segments found more frequently than in controls. The authors found that F measure strongly co-clustered same-batch samples.

The CDR3 is 16 residues long. Researchers reported that TCR beta cDNA libraries carried unique molecular identifiers. About half a million cDNA molecules were recovered from an input of 1 to 10 million T cells. One entry per CDR3 protein results from TCRdb running MiXCR on the PCR reads. Found here are about 500,000 distinct CDR3 sequences, 40% to 55% of them singletons; the top ten hold about an eighth. This clonotype showed up just a few times. No antigen is known for it. The sequencing input was blood. This clonotype was sampled from a girl under 18 with multiple sclerosis. The rearrangement joins TRBV12-3 or TRBV12-4 to TRBJ2-5, with 8 bases aligning to TRBD1. The DNA end favors TRBJ2-7, so the J call may be wrong. The DNA for the CDR3 is TGTGCCAGCAGCTCTACTGCGGACAGGGTTTTGGACGAGCAGTACTTC. Its protein product is CASSSTADRVLDEQYF.